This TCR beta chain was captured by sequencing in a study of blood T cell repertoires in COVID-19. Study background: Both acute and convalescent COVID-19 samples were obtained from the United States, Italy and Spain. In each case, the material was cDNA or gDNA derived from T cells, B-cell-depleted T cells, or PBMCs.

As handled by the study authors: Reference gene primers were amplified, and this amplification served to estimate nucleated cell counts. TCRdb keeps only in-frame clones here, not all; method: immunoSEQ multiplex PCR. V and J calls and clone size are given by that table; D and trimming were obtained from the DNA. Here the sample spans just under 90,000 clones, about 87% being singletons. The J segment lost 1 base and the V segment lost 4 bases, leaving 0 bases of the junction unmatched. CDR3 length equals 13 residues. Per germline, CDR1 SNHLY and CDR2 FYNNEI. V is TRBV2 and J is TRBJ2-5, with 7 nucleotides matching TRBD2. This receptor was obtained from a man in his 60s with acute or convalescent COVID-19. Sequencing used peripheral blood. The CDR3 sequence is CASSASGQETQYF. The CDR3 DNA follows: TGTGCCAGCAGTGCTAGCGGCCAAGAGACCCAGTACTTC.